This T cell receptor (beta chain) was obtained from a study of T cell clonality in common variable immunodeficiency. To note about this clone: Its cognate antigen is unknown. The read ends 3 residues before the CDR3 terminus; that terminus is restored from the germline J gene.

V shed 4 bases, J shed 4 bases, and the junction held 5 bases outside the gene matches. The CDR3 consists of 15 residues. Germline values: CDR1 SGHVS, CDR2 FNYEAQ. Equal genomic DNA amounts from CVID and control samples were sequenced. Assay: immunoSEQ multiplex PCR; the TCRdb copy retains only in-frame clones and omits some. Listed for the sample are 15,000 to 25,000 clones, none seen a single time. Study findings and constraints: What drives increased CVID clonality needs T cell subpopulation sequencing. CVID subjects shared fewer TCRbeta clones than healthy controls did. Common variable immunodeficiency TCR beta sequences reportedly had fewer deletions and N-nucleotide insertions.

Each donor provided about 5 to 9 ml of heparinized whole blood. This receptor was taken from a human donor with common variable immunodeficiency. The chain couples TRBV7-6 to TRBJ2-7; 12 bases fit TRBD1. Sequencing used peripheral blood mononuclear cells. The CDR3 bases that were read are TGTGCCAGCAGCTCGGGGACAGGGGGCTTATACGAG. This sequence encodes CASSSGTGGLYE. The whole CDR3 region reads CASSSGTGGLYEQYF.